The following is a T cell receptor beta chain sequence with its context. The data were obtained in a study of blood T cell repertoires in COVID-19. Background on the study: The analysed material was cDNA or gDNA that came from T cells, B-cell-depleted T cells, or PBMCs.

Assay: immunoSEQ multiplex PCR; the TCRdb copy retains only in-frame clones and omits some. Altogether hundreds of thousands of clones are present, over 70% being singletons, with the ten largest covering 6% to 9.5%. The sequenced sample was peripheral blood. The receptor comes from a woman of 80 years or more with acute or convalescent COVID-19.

CDR3 nucleotide sequence: TGTGCCAGCAGCAGCACAGGGGGCCTTCAGCCCCAGCATTTT. Translating it yields CASSSTGGLQPQHF. J is TRBJ1-5 and V is TRBV6-5; 9 bases fit TRBD1. CDR3 size: 14 residues. In germline, CDR1 is MNHEY, CDR2 SVGAGI. Germline trimming cut 6 bases from V and 6 bases from J; bases unmatched to any gene: 6.